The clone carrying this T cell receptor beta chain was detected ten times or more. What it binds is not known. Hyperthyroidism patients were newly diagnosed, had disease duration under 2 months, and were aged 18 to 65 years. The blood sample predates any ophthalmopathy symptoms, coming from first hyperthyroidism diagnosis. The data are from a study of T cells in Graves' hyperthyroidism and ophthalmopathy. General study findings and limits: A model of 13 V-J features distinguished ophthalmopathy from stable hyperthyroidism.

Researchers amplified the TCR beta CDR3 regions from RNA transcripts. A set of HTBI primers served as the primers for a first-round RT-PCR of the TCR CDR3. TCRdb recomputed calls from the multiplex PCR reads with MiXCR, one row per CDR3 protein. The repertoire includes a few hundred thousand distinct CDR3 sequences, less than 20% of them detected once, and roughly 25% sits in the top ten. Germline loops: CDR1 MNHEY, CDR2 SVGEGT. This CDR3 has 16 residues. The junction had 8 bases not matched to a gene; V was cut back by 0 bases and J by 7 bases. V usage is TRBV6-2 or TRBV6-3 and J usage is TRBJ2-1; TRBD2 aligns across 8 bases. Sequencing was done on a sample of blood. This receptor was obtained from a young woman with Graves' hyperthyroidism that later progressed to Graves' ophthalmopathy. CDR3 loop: CASSYSSGRVSNEQFF. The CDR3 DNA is TGTGCCAGCAGTTACTCGAGCGGGAGAGTGAGTAATGAGCAGTTCTTC.